One sample yielded the 2 T cell receptor beta chains listed below, sequenced in a study of cytomegalovirus exposure and HLA in healthy donors. Amplification used 60 Vbeta primers and 13 Jbeta primers. Profiled with immunoSEQ multiplex PCR; TCRdb holds only in-frame clones, not every one. The data hold 79,000 or so clones, with about 69% observed a single time. Specimen: PBMCs. These receptor sequences come from a woman between 40 and 50 years old in good health and CMV-seropositive.

The gene calls are TRBV4-1 and TRBJ2-7, with 12 bases that match TRBD2. V shed 1 base and J 2 bases; nucleotides not matched to a gene: 3. The CDR3 is made up of 16 amino acids. From germline, CDR1 is MGHRA and CDR2 YSYEKL. The CDR3 DNA is TGCGCCAGCAGCCAAGCTCTAGCGGGGGGGGCCTACGAGCAGTACTTC. This encodes CASSQALAGGAYEQYF.

The V gene is TRBV7-2, the J gene TRBJ2-7; D unclear. V lost 7 bases to trimming and J lost 1 base, with 8 bases between them. The V gene's germline CDR1 is SGHTA and CDR2 FQGNSA. CDR3 length: 12 amino acids. The DNA of the CDR3 is TGTGCCAGCAACTTCGGTTCCTACGAGCAGTACTTC. Amino acid sequence: CASNFGSYEQYF.